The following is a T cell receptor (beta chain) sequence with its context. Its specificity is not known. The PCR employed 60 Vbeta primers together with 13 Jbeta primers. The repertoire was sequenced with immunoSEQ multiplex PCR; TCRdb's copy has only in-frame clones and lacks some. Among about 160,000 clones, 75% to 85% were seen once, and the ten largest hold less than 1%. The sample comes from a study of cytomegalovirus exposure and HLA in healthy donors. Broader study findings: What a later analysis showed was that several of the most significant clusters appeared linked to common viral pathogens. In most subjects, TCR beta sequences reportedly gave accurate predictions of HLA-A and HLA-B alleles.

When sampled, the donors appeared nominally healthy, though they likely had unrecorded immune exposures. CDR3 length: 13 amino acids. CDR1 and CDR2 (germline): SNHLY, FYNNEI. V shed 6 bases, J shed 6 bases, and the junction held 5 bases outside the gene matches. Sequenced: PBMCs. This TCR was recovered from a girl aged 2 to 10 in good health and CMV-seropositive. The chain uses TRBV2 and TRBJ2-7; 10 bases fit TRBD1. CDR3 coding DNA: TGTGCCAGCAGCGGGACAGGGGTTTCCGAGCAGTACTTC. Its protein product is CASSGTGVSEQYF.